The 31 T cell receptor beta chains given below trace back to one sample, sequenced in a study of T cell repertoires in cytomegalovirus infection. Their antigen targets remain unknown. TCRdb re-called the reads with MiXCR, one entry per CDR3 protein. The sample has under 450,000 distinct CDR3 sequences; roughly a third are singletons. The material sequenced was cultured PBMCs, taken from culture after CMV antigen stimulation. These receptors came from a human donor in good health (CMV status not recorded). Some clones in this sample may be carry-over from other donors' samples.

This sequence joins TRBV11-2 and TRBJ1-1, with 8 bases fitting TRBD1. Germline V gene sequence: CDR1 SGHAT, CDR2 FQNNGV. Losses at the gene ends were 1 base for V and 4 bases for J; bases not matched to a gene: 8. The CDR3 extends over 16 amino acids. CDR3 in amino acids: CASSLGSGGMSTEAFF. The CDR3 bases are TGTGCCAGCAGCTTAGGGTCAGGGGGCATGAGCACTGAAGCTTTCTTT.

The rearrangement links TRBV28 to TRBJ2-7; 9 bases agree with TRBD2. V lost 5 bases to trimming and J lost 0 bases; unmatched junction nucleotides: 5. Per germline, CDR1 MDHEN and CDR2 SYDVKM. The CDR3 is made up of 15 amino acids. CDR3 loop: CASSKPGLASYEQYF. The CDR3 DNA follows: TGTGCCAGCAGTAAGCCGGGACTAGCCTCCTACGAGCAGTACTTC.

This chain connects TRBV6-1 to TRBJ1-6, with 8 positions matching TRBD1. The CDR3 has 15 amino acids. Looked up from germline, CDR1 is MNHNS and CDR2 is SASEGT. Germline trimming cut 2 bases from V and 6 bases from J; bases unmatched to any gene: 3. DNA for the CDR3: TGTGCCAGCAGTGAACAGGGGGCCGGTAATTCACCCCTCCACTTT. Amino acids: CASSEQGAGNSPLHF.

The V and J genes are TRBV12-3 or TRBV12-4 and TRBJ2-2, with 9 nucleotides matching TRBD1. This CDR3 has 15 amino acids. V trimming: 6 bases; J trimming: 4 bases; junction bases outside the gene matches: 6. The CDR3 region is CASSQQGAGTGELFF. CDR3 bases: TGTGCCAGCAGCCAACAGGGGGCCGGCACCGGGGAGCTGTTTTTT.

V gene TRBV11-2 combines with J gene TRBJ1-3; no firm D call. The CDR3 extends over 13 amino acids. Per germline, CDR1 SGHAT and CDR2 FQNNGV. Trimming pared 5 bases from V and 4 bases from J, leaving 9 bases between. This chain's CDR3 is CASSQLMGNTIYF. The CDR3 DNA is TGTGCCAGCAGCCAACTCATGGGAAACACCATATATTTT.

In this sample, this clonotype turned up a few times. The CDR3 bases are TGCGCCAGCAGCCAAGGAGGCGCAGGCACTAACTATGGCTACACCTTC. It codes for CASSQGGAGTNYGYTF. V and J are TRBV4-1 and TRBJ1-2, with unresolved D. Germline V gene sequence: CDR1 MGHRA, CDR2 YSYEKL. The CDR3 runs 16 residues. With 1 base removed from V and 0 bases from J, the gap between germline ends came to 12 bases.

This clonotype occurred a few times. The V gene is TRBV24-1, the J gene TRBJ2-1; 13 bases are shared with TRBD2. Germline CDR1 KGHDR, CDR2 SFDVKD. V was clipped by 7 bases and J by 5 bases; unmatched bases: 13. This CDR3 has 18 amino acids. CDR3 bases: TGTGCCACCAGACCGGGCCCCCCGGGACTAGCGGGGAACAATGAGCAGTTCTTC. This gives the protein CATRPGPPGLAGNNEQFF.

This clonotype was observed a few times. The rearrangement links TRBV7-2 to TRBJ2-3; a possible D gene is TRBD2 (6 bases). The CDR3 is made up of 15 amino acids. Germline V gene sequence: CDR1 SGHTA, CDR2 FQGNSA. The ends were cut back, 8 bases at V and 2 bases at J, with 17 bases in the middle. The CDR3 coding sequence is TGTGCCAGCCTCATCCGGGACTCGGTCACAGATACGCAGTATTTT. It is translated as CASLIRDSVTDTQYF.

The chain links TRBV5-8 to TRBJ1-3; 7 bases are shared with TRBD1. The CDR3 covers 14 residues. Looked up from germline, CDR1 is SGHTS and CDR2 is YDEGEE. Trimming took 2 bases from V and 4 from J; bases not matched to a gene: 3. CDR3 in amino acids: CASSFTGAGNTIYF. DNA of the CDR3: TGTGCCAGCAGCTTTACAGGGGCAGGAAACACCATATATTTT.

This clonotype was observed a handful of times. The gene calls are TRBV7-6 and TRBJ2-1; TRBD2 matches 7 bases. Germline CDR1 and CDR2: SGHVS and FNYEAQ. The CDR3 consists of 16 residues. Trimming cost V 1 base and J 6 bases; bases outside gene matches: 9. DNA of the CDR3: TGTGCCAGCAGCTTAGTTCGGGCGGGGGAACCCAATGAGCAGTTCTTC. Protein product: CASSLVRAGEPNEQFF.

This clonotype was picked up a small number of times. J is TRBJ2-7 and V is TRBV7-2; 13 bases are a match to TRBD2. Unmatched junction bases numbered 4, after V lost 6 bases and J lost 2 bases. Germline CDR1 is SGHTA and CDR2 is FQGNSA. The CDR3 runs 15 residues. The CDR3: CASRGGLAGAYEQYF. DNA for the CDR3: TGTGCCAGCAGAGGCGGACTAGCGGGGGCCTACGAGCAGTACTTC. The full variable domain, rest sourced from reference TRBV7-2 and TRBJ2-7, is GAGVSQSPSNKVTEKGKDVELRCDPISGHTALYWYRQSLGQGLEFLIYFQGNSAPDKSGLPSDRFSAERTGGSVSTLTIQRTQQEDSAVYLCASRGGLAGAYEQYFGPGTRLTVT.

This clonotype was observed at least ten times. The chain couples TRBV7-2 to TRBJ2-1; 9 bases match TRBD1. Germline V lookup: CDR1 SGHTA, CDR2 FQGNSA. The junction had 9 bases not matched to a gene; V was cut back by 4 bases and J by 2 bases. This CDR3 has 17 amino acids. The chain's CDR3 is CASSSDLRDRAYNEQFF. The CDR3 bases are TGTGCCAGCAGCTCCGACCTACGGGACAGGGCCTACAATGAGCAGTTCTTC.

The chain has TRBV24-1 and TRBJ1-1; TRBD1 agrees at 8 bases. The V gene's germline CDR1 is KGHDR and CDR2 SFDVKD. The CDR3 length is 13 residues. V lost 7 bases and J lost 1; bases outside the gene matches: 1. The CDR3, as DNA: TGTGCCACCAGGGGACAGGAGAACACTGAAGCTTTCTTT. Translating it yields CATRGQENTEAFF.

The V gene is TRBV7-2, the J gene TRBJ2-6, with D tentatively TRBD1 or TRBD2 (5 bases each). Trimming stripped 5 bases from V and 4 bases from J, with 18 bases between. Per the germline V gene, CDR1 is SGHTA and CDR2 is FQGNSA. There are 17 residues in the CDR3. CDR3 residues: CASSPGTRASGANVLTF. The CDR3 DNA is TGTGCCAGCAGCCCCGGGACCCGAGCATCAGGGGCCAACGTCCTGACTTTC.

This clonotype was picked up a small number of times. The chain has TRBV28 and TRBJ2-7, with D maybe TRBD2 (6 bases). Between the trimmed V and J ends, which lost 5 bases and 2 bases, there was a span of 10 bases. The CDR3 has 13 amino acids. Germline values: CDR1 MDHEN, CDR2 SYDVKM. The CDR3 is CASSAGGPYEQYF. The CDR3 DNA follows: TGTGCCAGCAGTGCCGGGGGACCCTACGAGCAGTACTTC.

This clonotype was found once. The V gene is TRBV19, the J gene TRBJ1-1; 7 nucleotides align to TRBD1. The V and J ends lost 5 bases and 1 base, in that order; junction bases with no gene match: 7. The CDR3 spans 15 residues. Per the germline V gene, CDR1 is LNHDA and CDR2 is SQIVND (reference sequence). This chain's CDR3 is CASSPLDRENTEAFF. DNA for the CDR3: TGTGCCAGTAGTCCCCTTGACAGGGAGAACACTGAAGCTTTCTTT.

J is TRBJ2-1 and V is TRBV9, with D possibly TRBD2 on 5 matching bases. Between the trimmed V and J ends, which lost 2 bases and 5 bases, there was a span of 29 bases. Looked up from germline, CDR1 is SGDLS and CDR2 is YYNGEE. The CDR3 covers 20 residues. DNA for the CDR3: TGTGCCAGCAGCGTGACATGGGCCCGACCGGCGGGTGCCGAACACAATGAGCAGTTCTTC. Translation gives CASSVTWARPAGAEHNEQFF.

The CDR3 DNA is TGTGCCAGCAGGGACAGGACCGGGACTAGCTCCTACAATGAGCAGTTCTTC. This encodes CASRDRTGTSSYNEQFF. This rearrangement joins TRBV7-9 to TRBJ2-1; a possible D gene is TRBD2 (8 bases). The CDR3 spans 17 residues. Germline V gene lookup returns CDR1 SEHNR and CDR2 FQNEAQ (reference sequence). The V and J ends lost 6 bases and 0 bases respectively, with 18 bases between them. Supplemented by reference TRBV7-9 and TRBJ2-1, the full variable domain reads DTGVSQNPRHKITKRGQNVTFRCDPISEHNRLYWYRQTLGQGPEFLTYFQNEAQLEKSRLLSDRFSAERPKGSFSTLEIQRTEQGDSAMYLCASRDRTGTSSYNEQFFGPGTRLTVL.

This chain connects TRBV19 to TRBJ2-5; possibly TRBD2 for D (5 bases). Trimming left V 3 bases short and J 5 bases short, with 10 bases between. Germline V lookup: CDR1 LNHDA, CDR2 SQIVND (reference sequence). This CDR3 has 13 amino acids. The CDR3 DNA sequence: TGTGCCAGTAGTATCCCAGCGGTGGAGACCCAGTACTTC. Translating gives CASSIPAVETQYF.

This rearrangement joins TRBV3-1 to TRBJ1-1; no clear D. Germline lookup yields CDR1 LGHDT and CDR2 YNNKEL (reference sequence). Trimming pared 2 bases from V and 0 bases from J, leaving 4 bases between. CDR3 length: 13 amino acids. The CDR3 sequence is CASSQSVNTEAFF. The CDR3 nucleotides are TGTGCCAGCAGCCAATCTGTGAACACTGAAGCTTTCTTT.

This clonotype has ten or more counts. The V call is TRBV14, the J call TRBJ2-1; a weak D match, TRBD2 (6 bases). Trimming left V 5 bases short and J 8 bases short, with 16 bases between. The CDR3 is 14 amino acids. The germline gives CDR1 SGHDN, CDR2 FVKESK. This chain's CDR3 is CASSFRRAGDEQFF. The CDR3 coding sequence is TGTGCCAGCAGCTTTAGGAGGGCCGGGGATGAGCAGTTCTTC.

This chain connects TRBV28 to TRBJ2-2, with 10 bases lining up with TRBD2. The CDR3 loop spans 14 amino acids. The germline CDR1 and CDR2 sequences are MDHEN and SYDVKM. The ends lost 7 bases at V and 6 bases at J; junction bases unmatched: 5. The CDR3 DNA reads as TGTGCCAGCACCGGGCTAGCGGGAGCCGGGGAGCTGTTTTTT. Protein product: CASTGLAGAGELFF. The full variable domain, rest sourced from reference TRBV28 and TRBJ2-2, is DVKVTQSSRYLVKRTGEKVFLECVQDMDHENMFWYRQDPGLGLRLIYFSYDVKMKEKGDIPEGYSVSREKKERFSLILESASTNQTSMYLCASTGLAGAGELFFGEGSRLTVL.

This clonotype was counted between two and nine times. The rearrangement links TRBV18 to TRBJ2-5, with D possibly TRBD2 on 6 matching bases. From germline, CDR1 is KGHSH and CDR2 LQKENI. V was shortened by 5 bases and J by 4 bases, with 17 bases between the two germline ends. The CDR3 contains 15 residues. The CDR3 region is CASSITGDGGETQYF. CDR3 nucleotides: TGTGCCAGCTCAATAACGGGAGATGGAGGAGAGACCCAGTACTTC.

There are a few counts of this clonotype. The chain links TRBV20-1 to TRBJ2-1, with 12 nucleotides matching TRBD1. Germline V lookup: CDR1 DFQATT, CDR2 SNEGSKA (reference sequence). The J segment lost 4 bases and the V segment lost 6 bases, leaving 16 bases of the junction unmatched. The CDR3 runs to 18 residues. The CDR3 DNA follows: TGCAGTGCAACGGGACAGGGGGCAGATCCCCCATATTACAATGAGCAGTTCTTC. Its translation is CSATGQGADPPYYNEQFF.

The chain links TRBV2 to TRBJ2-1, with D hard to call. V shed 6 bases and J shed 10 bases, with 10 bases lying between them. This CDR3 has 11 amino acids. Germline V gives CDR1 SNHLY, CDR2 FYNNEI. In nucleotides, the CDR3 is TGTGCCAGCAGGAACCAGGTGGAGCAGTTCTTC. Encoded protein: CASRNQVEQFF.

The chain carries TRBV4-1 and TRBJ2-5; no reliable D call. The germline CDR1 and CDR2 sequences are MGHRA and YSYEKL. Trimming took 0 bases from V and 2 from J, leaving 13 bases between them. The CDR3 length is 16 residues. The DNA of the CDR3 is TGCGCCAGCAGCCAAGATCCGCCTTCGGGTCAAGAGACCCAGTACTTC. Translation: CASSQDPPSGQETQYF.

This clonotype was found a few times. The V and J genes are TRBV4-3 and TRBJ2-3; 12 positions match TRBD2. There are 21 residues in the CDR3. CDR1 and CDR2 (germline): LGHNA, YSLEER. After removal of 0 bases from V and 1 base from J, the junction contained 14 bases not matched to a gene. CDR3: CASSQDKFLAGGPEGTDTQYF. The CDR3 DNA reads TGCGCCAGCAGCCAAGATAAGTTCCTAGCGGGAGGGCCGGAGGGCACAGATACGCAGTATTTT.

V usage is TRBV7-2 and J usage is TRBJ1-2; no clear D. The CDR3 covers 16 residues. Germline V gene lookup returns CDR1 SGHTA and CDR2 FQGNSA. Trimming pared 2 bases from V and 3 bases from J, leaving 16 bases between. The CDR3 DNA reads as TGTGCCAGCAGCTTAAGCTATCGCGGAGCCTACTATGGCTACACCTTC. Residues: CASSLSYRGAYYGYTF.

This clonotype has a handful of counts. V and J are TRBV7-2 and TRBJ2-3; 10 nucleotides line up with TRBD2. Trimming cost V 5 bases and J 5 bases; bases outside gene matches: 4. This CDR3 has 14 residues. Germline CDR1 SGHTA, CDR2 FQGNSA. For the CDR3, the DNA is TGTGCCAGCAGCCCGCGGACTAGCGGAGATACGCAGTATTTT. Protein sequence: CASSPRTSGDTQYF. The whole variable domain, remainder taken from reference TRBV7-2 and TRBJ2-3, is GAGVSQSPSNKVTEKGKDVELRCDPISGHTALYWYRQSLGQGLEFLIYFQGNSAPDKSGLPSDRFSAERTGGSVSTLTIQRTQQEDSAVYLCASSPRTSGDTQYFGPGTRLTVL.

The J gene is TRBJ2-7, the V gene TRBV7-6; D may correspond to TRBD1 or TRBD2 (5 bases each). Germline V gives CDR1 SGHVS, CDR2 FNYEAQ. V gave up 4 bases and J gave up 1 base, with 8 bases separating them. The length of the CDR3 is 13 residues. CDR3 loop: CASSWDGSYEQYV. The CDR3 bases are TGTGCCAGCAGCTGGGACGGATCCTACGAGCAGTACGTC.

This chain uses TRBV12-3 or TRBV12-4 with TRBJ1-6, with D possibly matching TRBD1 (5 bases). The CDR3 runs to 15 residues. Trimming removed 4 bases at V and 8 bases at J, with 15 bases between. CDR3 DNA: TGTGCCAGCAGTTCATTTAGGGGCAGAGATTCACCCCTCCACTTT. Its protein is CASSSFRGRDSPLHF.